This T cell receptor beta chain was recorded in a study of response to subunit inactivated influenza vaccine. Whole-study results and caveats: Each seasonal flu vaccination may recruit only limited new T cells, authors suggested.

This clonotype was found a few times. The antigen is not known. The CDR3 loop spans 15 amino acids. With 5 bases removed from V and 0 bases from J, the gap between germline ends came to 13 bases. MiXCR was run by TCRdb on the RT-PCR reads, yielding one entry per CDR3 protein. The sample holds about 780,000 distinct CDR3 sequences, approximately 17% seen once. This clonotype was obtained from a man aged 45-60 years who received an inactivated influenza vaccine. This specimen was PBMCs from blood, taken more than 4 days after vaccination. V usage is TRBV12-3 or TRBV12-4 and J usage is TRBJ1-1; D is perhaps TRBD1 (5 bases). The CDR3 loop is CASSHTGLLNTEAFF. The CDR3 region has the DNA TGTGCCAGCAGTCATACGGGACTCCTGAACACTGAAGCTTTCTTT.